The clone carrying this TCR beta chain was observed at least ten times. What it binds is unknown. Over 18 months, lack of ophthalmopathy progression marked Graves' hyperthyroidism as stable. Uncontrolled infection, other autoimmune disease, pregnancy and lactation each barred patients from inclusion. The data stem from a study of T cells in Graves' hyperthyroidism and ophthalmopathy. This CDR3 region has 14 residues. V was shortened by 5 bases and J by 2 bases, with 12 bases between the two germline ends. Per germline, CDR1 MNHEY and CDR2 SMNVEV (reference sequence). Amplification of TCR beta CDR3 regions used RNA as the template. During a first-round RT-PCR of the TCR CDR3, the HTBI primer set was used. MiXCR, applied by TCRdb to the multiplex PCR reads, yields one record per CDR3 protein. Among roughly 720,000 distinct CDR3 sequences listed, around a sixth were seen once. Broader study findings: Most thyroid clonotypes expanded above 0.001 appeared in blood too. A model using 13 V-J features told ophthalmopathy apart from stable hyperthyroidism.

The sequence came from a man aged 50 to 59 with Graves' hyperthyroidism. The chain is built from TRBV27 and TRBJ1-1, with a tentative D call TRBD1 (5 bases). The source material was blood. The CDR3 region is CASSERGKNTEAFF. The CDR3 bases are TGTGCCAGCAGTGAACGGGGCAAAAACACTGAAGCTTTCTTT.